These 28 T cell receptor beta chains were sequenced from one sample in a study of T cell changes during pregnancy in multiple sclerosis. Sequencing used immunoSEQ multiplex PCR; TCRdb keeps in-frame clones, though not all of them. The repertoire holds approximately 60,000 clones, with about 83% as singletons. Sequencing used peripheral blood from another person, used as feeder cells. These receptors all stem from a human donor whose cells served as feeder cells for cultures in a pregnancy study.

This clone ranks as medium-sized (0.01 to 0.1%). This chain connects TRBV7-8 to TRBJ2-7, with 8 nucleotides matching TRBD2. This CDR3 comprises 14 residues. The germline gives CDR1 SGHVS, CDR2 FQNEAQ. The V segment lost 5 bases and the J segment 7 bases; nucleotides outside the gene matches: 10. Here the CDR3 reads CASSHGRELEEQYF. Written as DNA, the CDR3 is TGTGCCAGCAGCCACGGGAGGGAGCTGGAGGAGCAGTACTTC. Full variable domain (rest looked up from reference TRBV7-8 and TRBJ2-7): GAGVSQSPRYKVAKRGQDVALRCDPISGHVSLFWYQQALGQGPEFLTYFQNEAQLDKSGLPSDRFFAERPEGSVSTLKIQRTQQEDSAVYLCASSHGRELEEQYFGPGTRLTVT.

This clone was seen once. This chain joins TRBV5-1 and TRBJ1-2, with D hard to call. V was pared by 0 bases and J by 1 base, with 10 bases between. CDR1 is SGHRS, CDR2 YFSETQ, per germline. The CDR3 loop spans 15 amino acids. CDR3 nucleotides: TGCGCCAGCAGCTTGGGTGGCAGCCTTAACTATGGCTACACCTTC. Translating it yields CASSLGGSLNYGYTF.

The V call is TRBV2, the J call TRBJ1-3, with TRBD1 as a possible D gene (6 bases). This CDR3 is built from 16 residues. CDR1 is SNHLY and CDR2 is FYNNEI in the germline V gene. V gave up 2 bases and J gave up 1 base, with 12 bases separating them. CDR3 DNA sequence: TGTGCCAGCAGTGAACAGACAGGAGCTTCTGGAAACACCATATATTTT. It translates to CASSEQTGASGNTIYF. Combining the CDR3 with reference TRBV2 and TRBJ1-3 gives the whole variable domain EPEVTQTPSHQVTQMGQEVILRCVPISNHLYFYWYRQILGQKVEFLVSFYNNEISEKSEIFDDQFSVERPDGSNFTLKIRSTKLEDSAMYFCASSEQTGASGNTIYFGEGSWLTVV.

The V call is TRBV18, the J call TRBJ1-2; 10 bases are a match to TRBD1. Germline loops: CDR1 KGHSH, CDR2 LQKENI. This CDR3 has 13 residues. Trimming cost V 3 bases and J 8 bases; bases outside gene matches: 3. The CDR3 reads CASSPGQGSGYTF. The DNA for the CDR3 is TGTGCCAGCTCACCGGGACAGGGGAGCGGCTACACCTTC.

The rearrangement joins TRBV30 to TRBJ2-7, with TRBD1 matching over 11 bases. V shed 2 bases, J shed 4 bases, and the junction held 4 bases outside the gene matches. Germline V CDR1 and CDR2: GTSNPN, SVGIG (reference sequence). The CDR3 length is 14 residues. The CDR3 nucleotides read TGTGCCTGGAGTAAGGACAGGGGGCTATACGAGCAGTACTTC. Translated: CAWSKDRGLYEQYF.

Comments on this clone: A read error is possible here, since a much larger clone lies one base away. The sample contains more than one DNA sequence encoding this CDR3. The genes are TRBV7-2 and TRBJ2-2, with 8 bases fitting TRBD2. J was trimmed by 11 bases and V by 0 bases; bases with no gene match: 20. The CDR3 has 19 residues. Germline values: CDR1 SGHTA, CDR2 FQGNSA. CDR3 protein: CASSLAFHSGSYRGGELFF. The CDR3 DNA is TGTGCCAGCAGCTTAGCGTTTCACAGCGGGAGTTACCGTGGCGGAGAGCTGTTTTTT.

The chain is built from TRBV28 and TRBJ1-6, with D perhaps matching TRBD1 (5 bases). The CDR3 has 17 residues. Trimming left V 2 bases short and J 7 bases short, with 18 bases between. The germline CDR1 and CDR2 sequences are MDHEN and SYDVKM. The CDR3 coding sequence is TGTGCCAGCAGTTTAAGGGGAGCTTACCAGACCAATTCACCCCTCCACTTT. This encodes CASSLRGAYQTNSPLHF.

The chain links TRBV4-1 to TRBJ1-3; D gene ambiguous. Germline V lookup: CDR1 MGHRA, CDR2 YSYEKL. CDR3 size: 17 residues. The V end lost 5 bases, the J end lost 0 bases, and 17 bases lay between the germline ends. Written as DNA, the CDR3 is TGCGCCAGCAGCTCGAACCCGACGGATGTCTCTGGAAACACCATATATTTT. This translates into CASSSNPTDVSGNTIYF.

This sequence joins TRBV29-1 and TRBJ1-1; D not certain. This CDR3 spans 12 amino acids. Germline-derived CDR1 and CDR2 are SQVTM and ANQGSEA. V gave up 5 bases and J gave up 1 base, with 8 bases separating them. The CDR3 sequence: CSVSRGNTEAFF. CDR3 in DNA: TGCAGCGTTAGCCGCGGGAACACTGAAGCTTTCTTT.

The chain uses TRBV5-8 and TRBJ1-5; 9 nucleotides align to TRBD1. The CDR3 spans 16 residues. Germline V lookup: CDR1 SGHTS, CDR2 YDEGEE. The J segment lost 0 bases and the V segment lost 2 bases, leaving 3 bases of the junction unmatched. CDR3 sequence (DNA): TGTGCCAGCAGCTTTGACAGGGGGGTTAGCAATCAGCCCCAGCATTTT. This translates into CASSFDRGVSNQPQHF. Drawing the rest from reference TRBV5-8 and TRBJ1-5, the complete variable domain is EAGVTQSPTHLIKTRGQQATLRCSPISGHTSVYWYQQALGLGLQFLLWYDEGEERNRGNFPPRFSGRQFPNYSSELNVNALELEDSALYLCASSFDRGVSNQPQHFGDGTRLSIL.

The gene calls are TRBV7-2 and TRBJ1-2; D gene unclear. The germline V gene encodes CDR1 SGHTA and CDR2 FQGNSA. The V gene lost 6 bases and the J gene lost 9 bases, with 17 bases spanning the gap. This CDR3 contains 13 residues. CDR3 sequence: CASRGLYRGSYTF. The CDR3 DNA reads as TGTGCCAGCAGGGGGTTATATCGGGGAAGCTACACCTTC. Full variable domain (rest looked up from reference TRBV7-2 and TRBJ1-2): GAGVSQSPSNKVTEKGKDVELRCDPISGHTALYWYRQSLGQGLEFLIYFQGNSAPDKSGLPSDRFSAERTGGSVSTLTIQRTQQEDSAVYLCASRGLYRGSYTFGSGTRLTVV.

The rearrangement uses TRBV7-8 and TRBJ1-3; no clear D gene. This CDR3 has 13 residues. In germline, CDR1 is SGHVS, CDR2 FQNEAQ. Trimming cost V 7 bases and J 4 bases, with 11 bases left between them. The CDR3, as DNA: TGTGCCAGCACCATCCCTGAAGGAAACACCATATATTTT. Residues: CASTIPEGNTIYF.

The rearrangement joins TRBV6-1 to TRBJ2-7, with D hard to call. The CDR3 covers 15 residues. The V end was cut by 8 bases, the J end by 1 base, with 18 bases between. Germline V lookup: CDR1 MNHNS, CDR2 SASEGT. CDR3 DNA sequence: TGTGCCAGCCGGAATCAGATTTTGGATTCCTACGAGCAGTACTTC. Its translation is CASRNQILDSYEQYF.

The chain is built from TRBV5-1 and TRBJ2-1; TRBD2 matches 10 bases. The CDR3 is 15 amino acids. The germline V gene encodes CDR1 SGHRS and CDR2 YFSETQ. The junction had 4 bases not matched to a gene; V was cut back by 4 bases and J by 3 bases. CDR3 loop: CASSPTSGFYNEQFF. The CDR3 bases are TGCGCCAGCAGCCCGACTAGCGGGTTCTACAATGAGCAGTTCTTC.

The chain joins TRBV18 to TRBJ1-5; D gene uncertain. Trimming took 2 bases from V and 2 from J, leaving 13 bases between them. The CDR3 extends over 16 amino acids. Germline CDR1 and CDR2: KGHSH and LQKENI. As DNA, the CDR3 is TGTGCCAGCTCACCAGGTAGGGAGCGCGGCAATCAGCCCCAGCATTTT. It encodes CASSPGRERGNQPQHF.

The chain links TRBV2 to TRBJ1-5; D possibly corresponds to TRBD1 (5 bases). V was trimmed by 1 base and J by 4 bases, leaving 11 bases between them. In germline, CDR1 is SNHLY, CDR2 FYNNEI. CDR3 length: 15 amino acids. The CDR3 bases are TGTGCCAGCAGTGAAGGGCAGGGACTGAATCAGCCCCAGCATTTT. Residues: CASSEGQGLNQPQHF.

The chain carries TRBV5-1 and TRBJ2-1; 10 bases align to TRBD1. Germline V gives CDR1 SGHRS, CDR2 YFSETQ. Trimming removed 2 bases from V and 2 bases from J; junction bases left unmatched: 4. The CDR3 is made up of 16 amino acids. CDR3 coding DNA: TGCGCCAGCAGCTTAGACAGGGGGCATGCCTACAATGAGCAGTTCTTC. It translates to CASSLDRGHAYNEQFF.

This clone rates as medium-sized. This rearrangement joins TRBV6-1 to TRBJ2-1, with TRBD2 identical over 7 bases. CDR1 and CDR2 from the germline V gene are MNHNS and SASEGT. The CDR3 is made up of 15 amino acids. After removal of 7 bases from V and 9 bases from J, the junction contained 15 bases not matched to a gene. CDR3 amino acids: CASNSMDFGGFEQFF. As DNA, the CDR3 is TGTGCCAGCAACTCCATGGACTTCGGGGGGTTTGAGCAGTTCTTC.

CDR3 amino acids: CASRFQGADTEAFF. The CDR3 DNA reads TGTGCCAGCAGATTCCAGGGGGCAGACACTGAAGCTTTCTTT. This chain uses TRBV2 with TRBJ1-1, with 8 positions matching TRBD1. The CDR3 extends over 14 amino acids. The V gene's germline CDR1 is SNHLY and CDR2 FYNNEI. V was pared by 6 bases and J by 3 bases, with 6 bases of the junction left unmatched.

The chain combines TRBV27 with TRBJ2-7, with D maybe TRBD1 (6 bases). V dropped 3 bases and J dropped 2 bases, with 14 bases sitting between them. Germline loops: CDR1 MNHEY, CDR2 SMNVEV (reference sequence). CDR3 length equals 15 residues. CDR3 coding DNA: TGTGCCAGCAGTTTTTACGACAGGCCAACCTACGAGCAGTACTTC. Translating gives CASSFYDRPTYEQYF.

CDR3 protein: CASSPDRDFTEAFF. CDR3 sequence (DNA): TGTGCCAGCAGCCCCGACAGGGATTTTACTGAAGCTTTCTTT. The chain is built from TRBV28 and TRBJ1-1; 7 nucleotides agree with TRBD1. V trimming: 6 bases; J trimming: 5 bases; junction bases outside the gene matches: 9. Germline loops: CDR1 MDHEN, CDR2 SYDVKM. This CDR3 has 14 residues.

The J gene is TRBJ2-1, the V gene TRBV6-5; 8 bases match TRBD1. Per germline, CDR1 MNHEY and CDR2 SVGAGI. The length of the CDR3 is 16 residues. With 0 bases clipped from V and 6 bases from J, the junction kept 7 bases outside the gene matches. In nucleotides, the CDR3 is TGTGCCAGCAGTTACTCGATCTGGACAGGGATCAATGAGCAGTTCTTC. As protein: CASSYSIWTGINEQFF.

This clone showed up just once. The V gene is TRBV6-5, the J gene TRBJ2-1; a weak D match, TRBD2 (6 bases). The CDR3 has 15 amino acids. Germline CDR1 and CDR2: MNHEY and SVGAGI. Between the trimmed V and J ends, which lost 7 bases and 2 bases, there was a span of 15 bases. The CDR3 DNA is TGTGCCAGCAAATCTCGGAGGGTGACCTACAATGAGCAGTTCTTC. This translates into CASKSRRVTYNEQFF.

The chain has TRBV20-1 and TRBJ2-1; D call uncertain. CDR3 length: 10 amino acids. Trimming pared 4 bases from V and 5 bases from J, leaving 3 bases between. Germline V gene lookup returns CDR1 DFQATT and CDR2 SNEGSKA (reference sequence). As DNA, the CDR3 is TGCAGTGCTAAAAACAATGAGCAGTTCTTC. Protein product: CSAKNNEQFF.

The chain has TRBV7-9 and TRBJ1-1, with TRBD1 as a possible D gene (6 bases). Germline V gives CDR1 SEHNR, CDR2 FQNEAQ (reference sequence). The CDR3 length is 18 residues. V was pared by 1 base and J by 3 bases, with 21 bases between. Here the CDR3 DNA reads TGTGCCAGCAGCTTAGTTGGGCCAAAATCCAGGGGATACACTGAAGCTTTCTTT. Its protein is CASSLVGPKSRGYTEAFF.

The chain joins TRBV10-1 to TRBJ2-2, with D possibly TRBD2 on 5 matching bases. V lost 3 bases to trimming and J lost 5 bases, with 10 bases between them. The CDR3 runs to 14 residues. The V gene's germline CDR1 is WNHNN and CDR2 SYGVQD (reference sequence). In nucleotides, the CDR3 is TGCGCCAGCAGTGACCTCCCGGGGACCGGGGAGCTGTTTTTT. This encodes CASSDLPGTGELFF.

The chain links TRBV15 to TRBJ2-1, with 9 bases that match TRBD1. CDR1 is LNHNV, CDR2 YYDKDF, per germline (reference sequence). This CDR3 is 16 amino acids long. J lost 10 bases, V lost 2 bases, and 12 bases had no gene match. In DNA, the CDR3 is TGTGCCACCAGCAGAATAGGGACAGGGCGTCGCGGGGAGCAGTTCTTC. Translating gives CATSRIGTGRRGEQFF.

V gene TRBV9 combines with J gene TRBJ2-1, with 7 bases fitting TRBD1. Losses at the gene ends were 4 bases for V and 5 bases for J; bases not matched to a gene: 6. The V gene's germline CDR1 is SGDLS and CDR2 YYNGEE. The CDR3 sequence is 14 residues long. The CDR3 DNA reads TGTGCCAGCAGCCCAGGGACAGCAAACAATGAGCAGTTCTTC. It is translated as CASSPGTANNEQFF.